This T cell receptor (beta chain) was sequenced for a study of CD8+ T cells in alopecia areata. Investigators isolated RNA and reverse transcribed it into cDNA to act as the sequencing template. Profiling relied on immunoSEQ multiplex PCR, and the TCRdb table lists in-frame clones only, not all of them. The repertoire includes roughly 250,000 clones, over 45% of them detected once, and roughly 0.88% sits in the top ten. Germline assignment: CDR1 SGHNT and CDR2 YYREEE (reference sequence). This CDR3 has 15 residues. With 5 bases clipped from V and 3 bases from J, the junction kept 4 bases outside the gene matches. The sample's treatment: oral pan-JAK inhibitor, 5-10 mg twice daily. Peripheral blood and lesional scalp punch biopsies came from alopecia areata patients.

This TCR was recovered from a human donor with alopecia areata. This chain uses TRBV5-4 with TRBJ2-1; 11 bases align to TRBD2. The specimen comprised CD4+ T cells sorted from blood, sampled around week 54, from a patient treated with tofacitinib. The DNA for the CDR3 is TGTGCCAGCAGATTTAGCGGGGGGGTCTACAATGAGCAGTTCTTC. As protein: CASRFSGGVYNEQFF.